This T cell receptor (beta chain) was observed in a study of blood T cells in healthy people across ages. This clonotype was observed a handful of times. Combining a sample-barcoded 5' primer with a J-beta primer mix, a second PCR ran for about 6 to 12 cycles. TCRdb independently ran MiXCR on the 5' RACE reads; one entry per CDR3 protein. The table shows about 720,000 distinct CDR3 sequences, with about 20% occurring only once. Sequencing was carried out using blood. This TCR derives from an older man in good health.

For the CDR3, the DNA is TGCAGCGCTGGGGGACCGGGACCCTGGGGCTCCTACGAGCAGTACTTC. This sequence encodes CSAGGPGPWGSYEQYF. The rearrangement uses TRBV29-1 and TRBJ2-7; D might be TRBD1 or TRBD2, each matching 5 bases. The CDR3 is 16 amino acids. Germline lookup yields CDR1 SQVTM and CDR2 ANQGSEA. The V and J ends lost 7 bases and 0 bases respectively, with 22 bases between them.